The 20 T cell receptor beta chains below all came from one sample that was sequenced in a study of cytomegalovirus exposure and HLA in healthy donors. Primers for the PCR totalled 60 Vbeta and 13 Jbeta. Assay: immunoSEQ multiplex PCR; the TCRdb copy retains only in-frame clones and omits some. Of about 130,000 clones in the sample, roughly 80% were seen once. Material for sequencing was PBMCs. These receptor sequences come from a man between 35 and 55 years old in good health and CMV-seronegative.

V gene TRBV4-2 combines with J gene TRBJ1-2, with 7 bases lining up with TRBD1. The germline V gene encodes CDR1 LGHNA and CDR2 YNFKEQ. CDR3 length: 14 residues. V trimming: 4 bases; J trimming: 6 bases; junction bases outside the gene matches: 8. This chain's CDR3 is CASSREQGLDGYTF. The CDR3, as DNA: TGTGCCAGCAGCCGGGAACAGGGGTTGGATGGCTACACCTTC.

The chain recombines TRBV6-1 with TRBJ1-5, with a weak D call TRBD1 (6 bases). In germline, CDR1 is MNHNS, CDR2 SASEGT. The CDR3 runs 15 residues. Trimming removed 7 bases at V and 0 bases at J, with 13 bases between. CDR3 amino acids: CASTWDNYSNQPQHF. For the CDR3, the DNA is TGTGCCAGCACCTGGGACAACTATAGCAATCAGCCCCAGCATTTT.

This chain joins TRBV7-2 and TRBJ2-1; tentative D call: TRBD2 (6 bases). V was cut by 5 bases and J by 1 base, with 12 bases left in between. The CDR3 covers 15 residues. CDR1 and CDR2 from the germline V gene are SGHTA and FQGNSA. CDR3 bases: TGTGCCAGCAGCGTCCGGGACTTGTCCTACAATGAGCAGTTCTTC. Its protein product is CASSVRDLSYNEQFF.

This rearrangement joins TRBV4-1 to TRBJ1-6; TRBD1 matches at 12 bases. CDR3 length equals 16 residues. In germline, CDR1 is MGHRA, CDR2 YSYEKL. The junction had 5 bases not matched to a gene; V was cut back by 2 bases and J by 9 bases. The CDR3 DNA reads TGCGCCAGCAGCCAATCCTGGGGACAGGGGGCTTCACCCCTCCACTTT. Protein: CASSQSWGQGASPLHF.

The chain carries TRBV5-6 and TRBJ2-7; possibly TRBD1 for D (5 bases). With 4 bases removed from V and 1 base from J, the gap between germline ends came to 12 bases. Germline CDR1 reads SGHDT; CDR2 reads YYEEEE. The CDR3 loop spans 14 amino acids. CDR3 coding DNA: TGTGCCAGCAGCCCGGACACGATATCCTACGAGCAGTACTTC. It codes for CASSPDTISYEQYF. The whole variable domain, remainder taken from reference TRBV5-6 and TRBJ2-7, is DAGVTQSPTHLIKTRGQQVTLRCSPKSGHDTVSWYQQALGQGPQFIFQYYEEEERQRGNFPDRFSGHQFPNYSSELNVNALLLGDSALYLCASSPDTISYEQYFGPGTRLTVT.

This chain joins TRBV6-5 and TRBJ1-1, with 8 bases identical to TRBD1. CDR1 MNHEY and CDR2 SVGAGI come from the germline V gene. The CDR3 consists of 15 residues. V shed 6 bases, J shed 0 bases, and the junction held 6 bases outside the gene matches. The CDR3 region has the DNA TGTGCCAGCAGATCCGGGACAGGCATGAACACTGAAGCTTTCTTT. Its protein is CASRSGTGMNTEAFF.

The CDR3 region has the DNA TGTGCCAGCAGTCTGCGAACCGGGACAGTAGGGTCCTACGAGCAGTACTTC. This translates into CASSLRTGTVGSYEQYF. The chain is built from TRBV27 and TRBJ2-7; TRBD1 matches 7 bases. The CDR3 is 17 amino acids. The junction had 14 bases not matched to a gene; V was cut back by 5 bases and J by 1 base. Germline CDR1 MNHEY, CDR2 SMNVEV (reference sequence).

The chain uses TRBV2 and TRBJ1-1; 9 bases are shared with TRBD1. There are 14 residues in the CDR3. The germline V gene encodes CDR1 SNHLY and CDR2 FYNNEI. Losses at the gene ends were 8 bases for V and 1 base for J; bases not matched to a gene: 5. CDR3 sequence (DNA): TGTGCCAGCGGGGGGACAGGGTGGAACACTGAAGCTTTCTTT. It codes for CASGGTGWNTEAFF.

V gene TRBV28 combines with J gene TRBJ2-7; 10 positions agree with TRBD1. The trim removed 5 bases at V and 3 bases at J, leaving 10 bases unmatched. CDR1 and CDR2 from the germline V gene are MDHEN and SYDVKM. The CDR3 runs to 16 residues. This chain's CDR3 is CASSTRQGAGSYEQYF. CDR3 coding DNA: TGTGCCAGCAGTACTCGACAGGGGGCGGGGAGCTACGAGCAGTACTTC.

V is TRBV28 and J is TRBJ1-2, with a possible D match to TRBD1 (5 bases). Germline CDR1 is MDHEN and CDR2 is SYDVKM. The CDR3 contains 13 residues. V was pared by 3 bases and J by 8 bases, with 13 bases between. CDR3: CASSFSRRGGYTF. The CDR3 DNA is TGTGCCAGCAGTTTCTCCCGCCGGGGGGGCTACACCTTC.

The J gene is TRBJ1-5, the V gene TRBV4-1, with D possibly TRBD1 on 5 matching bases. The V and J ends lost 0 bases and 4 bases respectively, with 10 bases between them. This CDR3 comprises 15 residues. Germline V gene data show CDR1 as MGHRA and CDR2 as YSYEKL. CDR3: CASSQDWGPNQPQHF. CDR3 sequence (DNA): TGCGCCAGCAGCCAAGATTGGGGCCCAAATCAGCCCCAGCATTTT.

The chain recombines TRBV10-3 with TRBJ2-2; TRBD2 aligns across 11 bases. Germline trimming cut 6 bases from V and 9 bases from J; bases unmatched to any gene: 6. CDR3 length: 14 amino acids. The germline CDR1 and CDR2 sequences are ENHRY and SYGVKD. This CDR3 reads CAIRGTSGTRELFF. The CDR3 bases are TGTGCCATCAGGGGGACTAGCGGTACCAGGGAGCTGTTTTTT.

V is TRBV11-3 and J is TRBJ2-6; the D is unclear. CDR1 is SGHNT and CDR2 is YENEEA in the germline V gene. V lost 8 bases and J 0 bases, leaving 8 bases between the germline ends. This CDR3 spans 14 amino acids. CDR3: CASRSASGANVLTF. The DNA for the CDR3 is TGTGCCAGCCGGAGCGCCTCTGGGGCCAACGTCCTGACTTTC.

For this clone: At the DNA level, this CDR3 is encoded by other sequences in the same sample as well. The chain recombines TRBV30 with TRBJ2-3; possible D gene TRBD2, 6 bases. The CDR3 extends over 12 amino acids. Germline lookup yields CDR1 GTSNPN and CDR2 SVGIG (reference sequence). Trimming took 0 bases from V and 6 from J, leaving 7 bases between them. The CDR3 here is CAWSVRGDTQYF. The CDR3 DNA reads TGTGCCTGGAGTGTACGGGGGGATACGCAGTATTTT. Variable domain in full (rest from reference TRBV30 and TRBJ2-3): SQTIHQWPATLVQPVGSPLSLECTVEGTSNPNLYWYRQAAGRGLQLLFYSVGIGQISSEVPQNLSASRPQDRQFILSSKKLLLSDSGFYLCAWSVRGDTQYFGPGTRLTVL.

The chain combines TRBV5-1 with TRBJ2-1, with 12 bases lining up with TRBD2. The CDR3 extends over 18 amino acids. The V and J ends lost 0 bases and 0 bases, in that order; junction bases with no gene match: 4. From germline, CDR1 is SGHRS and CDR2 YFSETQ. The CDR3 spells CASSLVLAGGSSYNEQFF. The CDR3 nucleotides read TGCGCCAGCAGCTTGGTTCTAGCGGGAGGGAGCTCCTACAATGAGCAGTTCTTC.

The chain recombines TRBV6-1 with TRBJ1-1; 7 positions agree with TRBD1. The CDR3 length is 14 residues. J lost 7 bases, V lost 3 bases, and 8 bases had no gene match. Germline V gives CDR1 MNHNS, CDR2 SASEGT. CDR3 DNA sequence: TGTGCCAGCAGTGATCCCACAGGGGAACTTGAAGCTTTCTTT. Translated: CASSDPTGELEAFF.

J is TRBJ2-7 and V is TRBV6-6, with 9 bases identical to TRBD2. The CDR3 extends over 15 amino acids. Unmatched junction bases numbered 8, after V lost 3 bases and J lost 5 bases. Germline values: CDR1 MNHNY, CDR2 SVGAGI (reference sequence). In nucleotides, the CDR3 is TGTGCCAGCAGTTATACGCTAGCGGGACGAAACGAGCAGTACTTC. This codes for CASSYTLAGRNEQYF.

As DNA, the CDR3 is TGTGCCAGCTCACTCGACCCCATCGGGTCTAGCGGGGCCTACGAGCAGTACTTC. The encoded protein is CASSLDPIGSSGAYEQYF. This chain links TRBV18 with TRBJ2-7, with 9 positions matching TRBD2. The CDR3 extends over 18 amino acids. Unmatched junction bases numbered 15, after V lost 4 bases and J lost 2 bases. In germline, CDR1 is KGHSH, CDR2 LQKENI.

The chain has TRBV11-1 and TRBJ2-3; D not resolved. Germline lookup yields CDR1 SGHAT and CDR2 FQDESV (reference sequence). V was cut by 3 bases and J by 1 base, with 11 bases left in between. There are 15 residues in the CDR3. CDR3 nucleotides: TGTGCCAGCAGCTTCAGGCGAGAGCGCACAGATACGCAGTATTTT. This translates into CASSFRRERTDTQYF.

The chain recombines TRBV30 with TRBJ1-1; 8 positions agree with TRBD1. Germline trimming cut 7 bases from V and 0 bases from J; bases unmatched to any gene: 1. Germline assignment: CDR1 GTSNPN and CDR2 SVGIG (reference sequence). The CDR3 runs to 12 residues. The CDR3 reads CASDRVNTEAFF. The CDR3 coding sequence is TGTGCCTCGGACAGGGTGAACACTGAAGCTTTCTTT.